These 7 T cell receptor beta chains were all obtained from the same sample, sequenced in a study of shared clonotypes between healthy human individuals. Method: immunoSEQ multiplex PCR; TCRdb's copy keeps in-frame clones and lacks some. This sample carries hundreds of thousands of clones, around 79% of them seen once, and the ten largest clones take around 14%. Sequenced material: PBMCs. The receptor source for this set is a woman in her thirties or forties in good health. Some clones in this sample may be carry-over from other donors' samples.

J is TRBJ2-3 and V is TRBV19; D call uncertain. Germline V gives CDR1 LNHDA, CDR2 SQIVND (reference sequence). The CDR3 loop spans 17 amino acids. V lost 6 bases and J lost 1, with 20 bases in between. The CDR3, as DNA: TGTGCCAGTAGCCGCTTGGGTGGCAGGTCGGGCACAGATACGCAGTATTTT. Protein sequence: CASSRLGGRSGTDTQYF.

The chain combines TRBV4-1 with TRBJ2-3; D call uncertain. Trimming shortened V by 2 bases and J by 6 bases, and 9 bases separated the two germline ends. Germline V CDR1 and CDR2: MGHRA, YSYEKL. The CDR3 has 13 residues. CDR3 loop: CASSQPILDTQYF. DNA of the CDR3: TGCGCCAGCAGCCAACCTATACTGGATACGCAGTATTTT.

V gene TRBV5-1 combines with J gene TRBJ2-5, with D maybe TRBD2 (7 bases). The CDR3 loop spans 16 amino acids. Trimming cost V 4 bases and J 3 bases, with 19 bases left between them. Germline CDR1 SGHRS, CDR2 YFSETQ. The CDR3 bases are TGCGCCAGCAGCCCCCTAGGGGGGGCAGGGGAAGAGACCCAGTACTTC. Protein product: CASSPLGGAGEETQYF.

The rearrangement links TRBV6-5 to TRBJ2-2; D is ambiguous. The germline gives CDR1 MNHEY, CDR2 SVGAGI. The CDR3 is 15 amino acids. Deletions cut 0 bases from V and 4 bases from J, with 9 bases between. CDR3 nucleotides: TGTGCCAGCAGTTACTCTAGTCCGGCCACCGGGGAGCTGTTTTTT. This gives the protein CASSYSSPATGELFF.

The chain joins TRBV30 to TRBJ1-2; weak D call: TRBD1 (6 bases). Per the germline V gene, CDR1 is GTSNPN and CDR2 is SVGIG (reference sequence). The CDR3 is 14 residues long. Between the trimmed V and J ends, which lost 2 bases and 6 bases, there was a span of 16 bases. The DNA for the CDR3 is TGTGCCTGGAGTAAACAGGGCCCGCTTCATGGCTACACCTTC. It translates to CAWSKQGPLHGYTF.

This clone is a singleton in its sample. The J gene is TRBJ2-5, the V gene TRBV5-1, with D possibly being TRBD2 (5 bases). Near its end, the DNA agrees better with TRBJ2-7, so the J call may be wrong. The CDR3 covers 12 residues. CDR1 is SGHRS and CDR2 is YFSETQ in the germline V gene. The CDR3 reads CASSFAGNEQYF. The CDR3, as DNA: TGCGCCAGCAGCTTCGCGGGCAACGAGCAGTACTTC.

V gene TRBV6-5 combines with J gene TRBJ1-2; weak D call: TRBD1 (5 bases). V was trimmed by 6 bases and J by 7 bases, leaving 18 bases between them. Germline CDR1 is MNHEY and CDR2 is SVGAGI. The CDR3 spans 14 residues. Written as DNA, the CDR3 is TGTGCCAGCAGGAGGAGTCAGGGCGGGAGTGGCTACACCTTC. Translating it yields CASRRSQGGSGYTF.